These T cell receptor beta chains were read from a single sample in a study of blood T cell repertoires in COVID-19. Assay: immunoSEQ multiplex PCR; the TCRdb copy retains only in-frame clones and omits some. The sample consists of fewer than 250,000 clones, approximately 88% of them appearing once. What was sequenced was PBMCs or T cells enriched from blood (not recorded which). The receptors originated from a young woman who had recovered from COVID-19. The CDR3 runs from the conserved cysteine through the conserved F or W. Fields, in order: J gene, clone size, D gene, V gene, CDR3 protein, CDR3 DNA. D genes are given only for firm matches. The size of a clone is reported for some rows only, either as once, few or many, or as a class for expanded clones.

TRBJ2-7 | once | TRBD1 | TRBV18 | CASSPPLGTGGAYEQYF | TGTGCCAGCTCACCACCCCTAGGGACAGGGGGTGCCTACGAGCAGTACTTC
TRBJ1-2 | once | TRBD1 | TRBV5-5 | CASSLGQGGALNYGYTF | TGTGCCAGCAGCTTAGGGCAGGGGGGTGCCTTGAACTATGGCTACACCTTC
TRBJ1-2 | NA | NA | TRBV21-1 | CASSKGDRVKYGYTF | TGTGCCAGCAGCAAAGGGGACAGGGTAAAATATGGCTACACCTTC
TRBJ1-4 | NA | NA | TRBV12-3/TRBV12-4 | CASSVTGEKLFF | TGTGCCAGCAGTGTAACAGGGGAAAAACTGTTTTTT
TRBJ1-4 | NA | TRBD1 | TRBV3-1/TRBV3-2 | CATRDRGNEKLFF | TGTGCCACCAGAGACAGGGGTAATGAAAAACTGTTTTTT
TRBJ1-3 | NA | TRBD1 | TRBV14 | CASSPDRGSGNTIYF | TGTGCCAGCAGCCCCGACAGGGGCTCTGGAAACACCATATATTTT
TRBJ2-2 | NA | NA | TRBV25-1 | CASSEGRMNTGELFF | TGTGCCAGCAGTGAGGGGCGCATGAACACCGGGGAGCTGTTTTTT
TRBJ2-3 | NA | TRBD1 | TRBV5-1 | CASTGGQVQSDTQYF | TGCGCCAGCACCGGGGGACAGGTACAGTCAGATACGCAGTATTTT
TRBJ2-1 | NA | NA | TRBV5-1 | CASSHGGYNEQFF | TGCGCCAGCAGCCATGGCGGATACAATGAGCAGTTCTTC
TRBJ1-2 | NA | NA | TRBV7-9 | CASSSKTLTDGYTF | TGTGCCAGCAGCTCCAAGACATTGACGGATGGCTACACCTTC
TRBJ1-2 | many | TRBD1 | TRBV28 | CASSSPGTGVEGYTF | TGTGCCAGCAGTTCCCCCGGGACAGGGGTTGAAGGCTACACCTTC
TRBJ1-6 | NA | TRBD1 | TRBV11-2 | CASSDRGRGFFSPLHF | TGTGCCAGCAGCGACAGGGGCCGCGGGTTCTTTTCACCCCTCCACTTT
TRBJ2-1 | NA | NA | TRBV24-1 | CATTGSYNEQFF | TGTGCCACCACGGGGTCCTACAATGAGCAGTTCTTC
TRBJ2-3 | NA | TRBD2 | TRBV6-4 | CASSEGSGGGDTQYF | TGTGCCAGCAGTGAAGGTAGCGGGGGTGGAGATACGCAGTATTTT
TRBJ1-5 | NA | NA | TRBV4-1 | CASSPDYPGDYSNQPQHF | TGCGCCAGCAGCCCTGATTATCCGGGGGATTATAGCAATCAGCCCCAGCATTTT
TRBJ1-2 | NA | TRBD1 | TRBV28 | CASSQGQGAYGYTF | TGTGCCAGCAGTCAGGGACAGGGGGCTTATGGCTACACCTTC
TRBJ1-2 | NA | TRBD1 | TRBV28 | CASSPPGTGEEGYTF | TGTGCCAGCAGTCCACCCGGGACAGGGGAGGAAGGCTACACCTTC
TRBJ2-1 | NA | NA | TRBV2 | CASTDYDEQFF | TGTGCCAGCACAGACTACGATGAGCAGTTCTTC
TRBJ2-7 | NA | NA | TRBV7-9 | CASSFHSYEQYF | TGTGCCAGCAGCTTCCACTCCTACGAGCAGTACTTC
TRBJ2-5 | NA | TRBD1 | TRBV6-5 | CASSTGTGQRNPQYF | TGTGCCAGCAGTACTGGGACAGGCCAACGTAACCCCCAGTACTTC
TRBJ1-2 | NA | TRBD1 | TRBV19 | CASSILGTGNYGYTF | TGTGCCAGTAGTATCCTCGGGACAGGGAACTATGGCTACACCTTC
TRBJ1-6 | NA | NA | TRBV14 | CASSQVVWRRGSPLHF | TGTGCCAGCAGCCAAGTAGTTTGGCGCAGAGGCTCACCCCTCCACTTT
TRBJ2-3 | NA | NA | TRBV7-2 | CASSLDAGGTQYF | TGTGCCAGCAGCTTAGATGCTGGCGGTACGCAGTATTTT
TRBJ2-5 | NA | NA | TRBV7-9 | CASSWRVQETQYF | TGTGCCAGCAGCTGGCGGGTCCAAGAGACCCAGTACTTC
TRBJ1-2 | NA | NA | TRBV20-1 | CSASPSWSNGYTF | TGCAGTGCTAGTCCCAGCTGGAGTAATGGCTACACCTTC
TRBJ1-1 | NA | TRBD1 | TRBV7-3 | CASSFAEWDREAFF | TGTGCCAGCAGCTTCGCCGAGTGGGACAGAGAAGCTTTCTTT
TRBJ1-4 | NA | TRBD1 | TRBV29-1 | CSVKGQPGEKLFF | TGCAGCGTAAAGGGACAGCCCGGTGAAAAACTGTTTTTT
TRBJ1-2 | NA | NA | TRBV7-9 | CASSAPRGGPEYGYTF | TGTGCCAGCAGCGCCCCCCGGGGGGGGCCGGAGTATGGCTACACCTTC
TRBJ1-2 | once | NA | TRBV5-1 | CASSLGGGARGYTF | TGCGCCAGCAGCTTGGGCGGAGGGGCTCGTGGCTACACCTTC
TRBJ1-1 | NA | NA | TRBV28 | CASTWQGIRTEAFF | TGTGCCAGCACTTGGCAGGGAATTAGGACTGAAGCTTTCTTT
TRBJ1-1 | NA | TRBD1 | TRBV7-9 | CASSRMRTGEGTEAFF | TGTGCCAGCAGCCGAATGAGGACAGGGGAGGGCACTGAAGCTTTCTTT
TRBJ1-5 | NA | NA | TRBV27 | CASSLYSRGNQPQHF | TGTGCCAGCAGTTTATACTCCAGGGGCAATCAGCCCCAGCATTTT
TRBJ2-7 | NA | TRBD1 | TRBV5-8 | CASSLAGQGVYEQYF | TGTGCCAGCAGCTTGGCCGGACAGGGGGTCTACGAGCAGTACTTC
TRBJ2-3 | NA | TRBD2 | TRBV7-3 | CASSLSLAGDTQYF | TGTGCCAGCAGCTTATCCCTAGCGGGGGATACGCAGTATTTT
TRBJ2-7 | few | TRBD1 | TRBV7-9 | CASKPRTGTPYEQYF | TGTGCCAGCAAACCGCGGACAGGGACTCCTTACGAGCAGTACTTC
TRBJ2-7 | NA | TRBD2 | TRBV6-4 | CASSPSSGGAYEQYF | TGTGCCAGCTCCCCAAGCAGCGGGGGGGCCTACGAGCAGTACTTC
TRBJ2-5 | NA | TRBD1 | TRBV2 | CASMRDRVPETQYF | TGTGCCAGCATGAGGGACAGGGTTCCCGAGACCCAGTACTTC
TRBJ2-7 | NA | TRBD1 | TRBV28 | CASSPYVGGKGYEQYF | TGTGCCAGCAGCCCCTATGTAGGGGGCAAGGGTTACGAGCAGTACTTC
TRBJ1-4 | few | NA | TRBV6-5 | CASSYGGPGRGKLFF | TGTGCCAGCAGTTATGGAGGTCCCGGCCGGGGAAAACTGTTTTTT
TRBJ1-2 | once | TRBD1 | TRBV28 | CASSVPGQGHGYTF | TGTGCCAGCAGTGTACCGGGACAGGGGCATGGCTACACCTTC
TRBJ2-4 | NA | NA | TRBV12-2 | CASRLAFPGQSLAKNIQYF | TGTGCAAGTCGCTTAGCGTTTCCCGGACAGTCGCTAGCCAAAAACATTCAGTACTTC
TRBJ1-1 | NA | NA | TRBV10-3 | CAISPDRDTEAFF | TGTGCCATCAGCCCAGACAGAGACACTGAAGCTTTCTTT
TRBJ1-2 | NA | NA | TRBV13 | CASSSPRTTGNYGYTF | TGTGCCAGCAGCTCTCCCCGGACCACAGGCAACTATGGCTACACCTTC
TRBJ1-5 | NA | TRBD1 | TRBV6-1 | CASSGRTGAAIGNQPQHF | TGTGCCAGCAGTGGCCGGACAGGGGCTGCCATTGGCAATCAGCCCCAGCATTTT
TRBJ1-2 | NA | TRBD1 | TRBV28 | CASRISGGDGGYTF | TGTGCCAGCAGAATATCAGGGGGCGATGGTGGCTACACCTTC
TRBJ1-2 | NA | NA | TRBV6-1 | CASSEAVSGARTNYGYTF | TGTGCCAGCAGTGAAGCAGTGTCAGGGGCCCGTACTAACTATGGCTACACCTTC
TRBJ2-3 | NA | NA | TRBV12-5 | CASGLVVRQGAPDTQYF | TGTGCTAGTGGTTTGGTGGTCCGGCAGGGTGCGCCAGATACGCAGTATTTT
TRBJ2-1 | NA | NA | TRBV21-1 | CASSKVESQFF | TGTGCCAGCAGCAAGGTGGAGTCGCAGTTCTTC
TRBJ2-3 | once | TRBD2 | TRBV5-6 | CASSLVASGPDTQYF | TGTGCCAGCAGCTTGGTTGCTAGCGGCCCAGATACGCAGTATTTT
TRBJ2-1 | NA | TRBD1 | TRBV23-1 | CASSHHHPDRGETYNEQFF | TGCGCCAGCAGTCACCACCACCCGGACAGGGGAGAAACCTACAATGAGCAGTTCTTC
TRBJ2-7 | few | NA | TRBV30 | CAWSAGGSYEQYF | TGTGCCTGGAGTGCCGGGGGCTCCTACGAGCAGTACTTC
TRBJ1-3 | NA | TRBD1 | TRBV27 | CASSLSGQGTKNTIYF | TGTGCCAGCAGTTTATCCGGACAGGGAACGAAAAACACCATATATTTT
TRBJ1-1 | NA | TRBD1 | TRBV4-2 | CASSRTGGGLGTEAFF | TGTGCCAGCAGCCGCACAGGGGGCGGATTGGGCACTGAAGCTTTCTTT
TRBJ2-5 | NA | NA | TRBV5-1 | CASSLAGGYEETQYF | TGCGCCAGCAGCTTGGCTGGGGGCTATGAAGAGACCCAGTACTTC